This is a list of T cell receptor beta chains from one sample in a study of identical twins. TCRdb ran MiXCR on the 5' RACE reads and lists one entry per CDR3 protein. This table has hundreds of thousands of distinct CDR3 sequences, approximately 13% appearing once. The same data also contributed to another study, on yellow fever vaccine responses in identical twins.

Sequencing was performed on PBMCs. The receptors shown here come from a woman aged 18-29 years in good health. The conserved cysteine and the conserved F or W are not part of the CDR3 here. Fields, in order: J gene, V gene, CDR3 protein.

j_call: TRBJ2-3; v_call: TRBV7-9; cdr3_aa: ASSLSTQY
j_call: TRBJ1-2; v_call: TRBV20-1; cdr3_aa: SALPLGRDGYT
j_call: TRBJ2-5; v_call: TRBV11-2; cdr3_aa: ASSSRLAGQETQY
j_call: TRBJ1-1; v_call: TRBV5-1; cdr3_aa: ASSLVGRTHEAF
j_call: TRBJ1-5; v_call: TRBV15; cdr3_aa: ATSFGQGNQPQH
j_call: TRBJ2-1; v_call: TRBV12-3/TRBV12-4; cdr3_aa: ASSLGLVNEQF
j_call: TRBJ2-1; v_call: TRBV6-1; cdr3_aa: ASSDPGGPYNEQF
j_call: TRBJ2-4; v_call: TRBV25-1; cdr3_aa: ASGLAGTDIQY
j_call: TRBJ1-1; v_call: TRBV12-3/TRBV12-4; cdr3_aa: ASRPGVGTEAF
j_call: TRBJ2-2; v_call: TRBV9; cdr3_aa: ASSVGQGFAGELF
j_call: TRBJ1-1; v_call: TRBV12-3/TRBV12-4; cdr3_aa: ASSSMTPEAF
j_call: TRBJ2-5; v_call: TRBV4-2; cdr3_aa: ASSHSSGGADETQY
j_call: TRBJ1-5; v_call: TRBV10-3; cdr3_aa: AISESRMLGQPQH
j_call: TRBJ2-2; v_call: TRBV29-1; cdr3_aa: SVQPTSGGVFGTGELF
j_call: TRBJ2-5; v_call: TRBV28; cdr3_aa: ASSGRGAQETQY
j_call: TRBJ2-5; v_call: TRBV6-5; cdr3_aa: ASSYVGGQETQY
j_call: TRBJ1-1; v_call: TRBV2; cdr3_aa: ASSNSGQLNTEAF
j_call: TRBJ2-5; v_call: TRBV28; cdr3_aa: ATKKPAGGPVETQY
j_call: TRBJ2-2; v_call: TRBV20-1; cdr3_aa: SARGASVNTGELF
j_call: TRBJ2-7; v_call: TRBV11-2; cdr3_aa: ASSFPGRRAAEQY
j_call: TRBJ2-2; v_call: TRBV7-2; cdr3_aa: ASSSPVGSRELF
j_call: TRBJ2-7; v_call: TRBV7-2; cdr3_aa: ASSLEGRNYEQY
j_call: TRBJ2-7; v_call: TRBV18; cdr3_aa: ASSPYRGLYEQY
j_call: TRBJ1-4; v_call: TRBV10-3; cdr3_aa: ATLAGVPNEKLF
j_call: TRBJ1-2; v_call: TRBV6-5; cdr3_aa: ASSYGDSKSGYT
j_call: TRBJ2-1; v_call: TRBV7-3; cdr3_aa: ASSASSGNYNEQF
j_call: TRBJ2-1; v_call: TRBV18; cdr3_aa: ASSRAGSYNEQF
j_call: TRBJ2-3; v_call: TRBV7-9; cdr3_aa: ASSNAGGSTDTQY
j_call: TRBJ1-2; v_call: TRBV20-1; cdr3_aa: SARDGTVYGYT
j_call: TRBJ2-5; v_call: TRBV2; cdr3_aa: ASSAGEFQETQY
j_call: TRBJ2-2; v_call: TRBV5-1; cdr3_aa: ASKQGKNTGELF
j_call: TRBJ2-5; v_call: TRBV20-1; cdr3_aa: SARRDVQETQY